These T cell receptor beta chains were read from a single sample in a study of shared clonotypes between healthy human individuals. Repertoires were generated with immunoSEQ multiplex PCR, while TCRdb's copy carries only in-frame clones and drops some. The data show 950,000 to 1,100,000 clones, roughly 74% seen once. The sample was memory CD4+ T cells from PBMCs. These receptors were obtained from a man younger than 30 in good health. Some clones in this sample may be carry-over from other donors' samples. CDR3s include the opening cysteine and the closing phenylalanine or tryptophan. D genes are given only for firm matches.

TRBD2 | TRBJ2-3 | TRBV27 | CASRTLAGATDTQYF
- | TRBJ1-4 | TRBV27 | CASSPLSLSEKLFF
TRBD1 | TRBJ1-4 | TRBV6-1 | CASSGRQGAGEKLFF
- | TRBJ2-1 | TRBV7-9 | CASSLASSGNEQFF
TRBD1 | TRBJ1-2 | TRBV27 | CASSSRQGARSGYGYTF
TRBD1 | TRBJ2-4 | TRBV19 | CASSSTGTGGKQYF
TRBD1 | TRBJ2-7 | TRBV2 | CASSPTGVRYEQYF
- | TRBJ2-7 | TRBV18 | CASSPGDGPYEQYF
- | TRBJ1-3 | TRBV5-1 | CASSLGASGNTIYF
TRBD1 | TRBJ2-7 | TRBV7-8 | CASSFGTGVPYEQYF
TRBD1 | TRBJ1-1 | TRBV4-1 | CASSEVDRTANTEAFF
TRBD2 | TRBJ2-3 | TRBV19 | CASRKAGTSGDTDTQYF
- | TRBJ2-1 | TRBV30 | CAWGLNEQFF
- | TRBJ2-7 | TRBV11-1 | CASRNPGRMKYF